The sequence of this TCR beta chain was determined in a study of T cell changes during pregnancy in multiple sclerosis. V gave up 5 bases and J gave up 11 bases; unmatched junction bases: 11. CDR1 is SGHTA and CDR2 is FQGNSA in the germline V gene. CDR3 length: 13 amino acids. Assay used: immunoSEQ multiplex PCR; TCRdb lists only in-frame clones, some missing. The repertoire holds some 40,000 clones, with around nine tenths as singletons. The sequence derives from a female donor with multiple sclerosis, enrolled in a pregnancy study. The rearrangement joins TRBV7-2 to TRBJ1-1; 7 bases align to TRBD1. The material sequenced was CD4+ T cells from peripheral blood mononuclear cells, taken before pregnancy. The CDR3 protein is CASSLLQGNAAFF. The CDR3, as DNA: TGTGCCAGCAGCCTCCTACAGGGGAACGCGGCTTTCTTT. The whole variable domain, remainder taken from reference TRBV7-2 and TRBJ1-1, is GAGVSQSPSNKVTEKGKDVELRCDPISGHTALYWYRQSLGQGLEFLIYFQGNSAPDKSGLPSDRFSAERTGGSVSTLTIQRTQQEDSAVYLCASSLLQGNAAFFGQGTRLTVV.